This T cell receptor (beta chain) was found in a study of cytomegalovirus exposure and HLA in healthy donors. This CDR3 is 15 amino acids long. CDR1 WNHNN and CDR2 SYGVQD come from the germline V gene (reference sequence). The V and J ends lost 2 bases and 3 bases respectively, with 11 bases between them. This clone was picked up one time. This PCR relied on a set of 60 Vbeta primers and 13 Jbeta primers. Sequencing was performed with immunoSEQ multiplex PCR; in TCRdb, only in-frame clones are kept and a portion is missing. The profile shows roughly 150,000 clones, around four fifths of them singletons.

The specimen was PBMCs. This sequence joins TRBV10-1 and TRBJ2-1, with D maybe TRBD1 (6 bases). The clonotype comes from a man aged 18 to 30 in good health and CMV-seropositive. The DNA for the CDR3 is TGCGCCAGCAGTGAGGACAGGACTGGCTACAATGAGCAGTTCTTC. Amino acids: CASSEDRTGYNEQFF.